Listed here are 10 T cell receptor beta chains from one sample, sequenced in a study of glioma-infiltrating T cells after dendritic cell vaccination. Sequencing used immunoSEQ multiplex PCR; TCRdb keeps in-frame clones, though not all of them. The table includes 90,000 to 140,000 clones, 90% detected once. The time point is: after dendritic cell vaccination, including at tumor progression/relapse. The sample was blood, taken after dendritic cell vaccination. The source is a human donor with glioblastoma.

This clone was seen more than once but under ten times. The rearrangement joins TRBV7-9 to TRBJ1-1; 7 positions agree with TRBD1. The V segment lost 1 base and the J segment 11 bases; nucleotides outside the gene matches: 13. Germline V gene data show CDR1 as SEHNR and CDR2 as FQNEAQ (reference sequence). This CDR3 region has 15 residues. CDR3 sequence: CASSLDPAGGSRAFF. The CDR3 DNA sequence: TGTGCCAGCAGCTTAGATCCAGCAGGGGGTAGTCGCGCTTTCTTT.

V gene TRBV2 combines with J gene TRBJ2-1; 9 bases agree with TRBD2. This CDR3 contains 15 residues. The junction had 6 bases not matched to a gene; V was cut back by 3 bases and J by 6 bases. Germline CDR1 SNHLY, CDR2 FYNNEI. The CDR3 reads CASSDGTSRINEQFF. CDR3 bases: TGTGCCAGCAGTGACGGGACTAGCCGTATCAATGAGCAGTTCTTC.

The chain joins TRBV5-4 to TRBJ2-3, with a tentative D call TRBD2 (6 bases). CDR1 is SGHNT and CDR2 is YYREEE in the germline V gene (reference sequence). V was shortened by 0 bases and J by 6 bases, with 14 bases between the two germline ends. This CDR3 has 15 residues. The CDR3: CASSLAGRGWDTQYF. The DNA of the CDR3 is TGTGCCAGCAGCTTGGCGGGTCGGGGGTGGGATACGCAGTATTTT.

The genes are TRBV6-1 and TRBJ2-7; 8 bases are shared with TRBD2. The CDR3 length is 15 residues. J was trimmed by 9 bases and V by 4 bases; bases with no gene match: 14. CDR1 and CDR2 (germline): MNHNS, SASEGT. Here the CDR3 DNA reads TGTGCCAGCAGTGCCTCATCGGGGGGGAAGGTTTGGCAGTACTTC. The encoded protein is CASSASSGGKVWQYF.

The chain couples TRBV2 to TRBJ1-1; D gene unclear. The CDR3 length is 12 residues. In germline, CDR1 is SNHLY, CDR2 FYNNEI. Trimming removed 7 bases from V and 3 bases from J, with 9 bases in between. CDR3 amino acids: CASILRDTEAFF. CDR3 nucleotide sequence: TGTGCCAGCATTTTACGAGACACTGAAGCTTTCTTT.

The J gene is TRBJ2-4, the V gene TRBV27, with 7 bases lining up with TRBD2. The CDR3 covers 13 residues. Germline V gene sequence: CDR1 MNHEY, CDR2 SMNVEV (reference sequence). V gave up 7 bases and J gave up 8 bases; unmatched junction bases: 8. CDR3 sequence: CASTTGAGDIQYF. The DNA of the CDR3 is TGTGCCAGCACCACTGGCGCGGGGGACATTCAGTACTTC.

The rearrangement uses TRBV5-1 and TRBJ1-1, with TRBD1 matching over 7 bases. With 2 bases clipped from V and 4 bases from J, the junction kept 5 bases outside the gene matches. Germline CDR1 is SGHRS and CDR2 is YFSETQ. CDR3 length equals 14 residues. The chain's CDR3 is CASSLDRVGTEAFF. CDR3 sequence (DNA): TGCGCCAGCAGCTTAGACAGGGTGGGCACTGAAGCTTTCTTT. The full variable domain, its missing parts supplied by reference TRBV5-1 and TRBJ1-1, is KAGVTQTPRYLIKTRGQQVTLSCSPISGHRSVSWYQQTPGQGLQFLFEYFSETQRNKGNFPGRFSGRQFSNSRSEMNVSTLELGDSALYLCASSLDRVGTEAFFGQGTRLTVV.

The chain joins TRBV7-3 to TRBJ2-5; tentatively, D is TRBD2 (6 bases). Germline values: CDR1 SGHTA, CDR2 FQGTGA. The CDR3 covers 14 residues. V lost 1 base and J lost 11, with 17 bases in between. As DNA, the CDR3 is TGTGCCAGCAGCTTAAGTCCGGGGGTGGGAGAGCAGTACTTC. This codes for CASSLSPGVGEQYF.

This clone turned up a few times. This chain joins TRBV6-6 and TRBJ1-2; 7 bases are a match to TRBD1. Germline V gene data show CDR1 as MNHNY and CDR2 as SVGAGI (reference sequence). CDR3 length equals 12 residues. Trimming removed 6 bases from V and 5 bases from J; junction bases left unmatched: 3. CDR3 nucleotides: TGTGCCAGCAGCAAACAGGGGTATGGCTACACCTTC. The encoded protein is CASSKQGYGYTF.

The CDR3: CASSAPPGQGALDYGYTF. In nucleotides, the CDR3 is TGTGCCAGCAGCGCCCCTCCGGGACAGGGGGCGCTGGACTATGGCTACACCTTC. The rearrangement uses TRBV25-1 and TRBJ1-2, with 12 bases lining up with TRBD1. CDR3 length: 18 residues. Germline-derived CDR1 and CDR2 are MGHDK and SYGVNS. J lost 3 bases, V lost 6 bases, and 14 bases had no gene match.